This TCR beta chain was found in a study of cytomegalovirus exposure and HLA in healthy donors. Note on this clone: What it binds is not known.

PCR used 60 Vbeta primers and 13 Jbeta primers. Sequencing used immunoSEQ multiplex PCR; TCRdb keeps in-frame clones, though not all of them. Of around 190,000 clones in the sample, approximately 86% were seen once. Points from the study as a whole: HLA-A and HLA-B allele assignments for most subjects were reportedly predicted accurately using TCR beta sequences. The majority of CMV-associated TCR beta chains were reported as apparently HLA-restricted in a later analysis. Apart from CMV serostatus, no immune exposure information was available.

V was shortened by 3 bases and J by 2 bases, with 12 bases between the two germline ends. The CDR3 spans 15 residues. In germline, CDR1 is MNHNS, CDR2 SASEGT. Sequencing was done on a sample of PBMCs. The receptor was isolated from a woman in her 30s in good health and CMV-seronegative. The genes are TRBV6-1 and TRBJ2-3; D unresolved. The CDR3 DNA is TGTGCCAGCAGTGAGAGAAGAGAATCCACAGATACGCAGTATTTT. It codes for CASSERRESTDTQYF.